Given below is one T cell receptor (beta chain) in context. Its specificity is not known. This specimen belongs to a study of Graves' ophthalmopathy and Graves' hyperthyroidism. Whole-study results and caveats: Blood also harbored most expanded thyroid clonotypes above 0.001 frequency.

V was shortened by 5 bases and J by 0 bases, with 13 bases between the two germline ends. The CDR3 sequence is 16 residues long. Germline V gene data show CDR1 as SGHAT and CDR2 as FQNNGV. The study amplified TCR beta CDR3 regions using RNA transcripts. HTBI primers served in a first-round RT-PCR, which a second-round multiplex PCR followed. TCRdb re-called the multiplex PCR reads with MiXCR, one entry per CDR3 protein. The repertoire holds hundreds of thousands of distinct CDR3 sequences, with about 24% as singletons. Only newly diagnosed hyperthyroidism patients aged 18 to 65, with under 2 months' duration, were enrolled. Fresh peripheral blood (about 10 ml) yielded the PBMCs.

The sequencing sample was made of peripheral blood. The gene calls are TRBV11-2 and TRBJ2-2; D is unclear. This receptor was taken from a woman younger than 30 with stable Graves' hyperthyroidism. Some clones in this sample may be carry-over from other donors' samples. CDR3: CASSVLSTSNTGELFF. As DNA, the CDR3 is TGTGCCAGCAGCGTCTTAAGCACCTCGAACACCGGGGAGCTGTTTTTT.